The 31 T cell receptor beta chains in this list originate from one sample, sequenced in a study of cytomegalovirus exposure and HLA in healthy donors. The PCR had 60 Vbeta and 13 Jbeta primers. TCRdb keeps only in-frame clones here, not all; method: immunoSEQ multiplex PCR. The sample contains over 200,000 clones, around 88% of which appear only once. The sample taken for sequencing was PBMCs. The source is a woman between 18 and 29 years old in good health and CMV-seronegative.

This rearrangement joins TRBV19 to TRBJ2-7; 10 bases are shared with TRBD1. The length of the CDR3 is 16 residues. With V trimmed by 4 bases and J by 2 bases, 8 bases remained unmatched. CDR1 LNHDA and CDR2 SQIVND come from the germline V gene (reference sequence). CDR3: CASSTRQGAGTYEQYF. The CDR3 DNA sequence: TGTGCCAGTAGTACCAGACAGGGGGCTGGAACCTACGAGCAGTACTTC.

For this clone: Within the sample, other DNA sequences also encode this same CDR3. The chain is built from TRBV10-3 and TRBJ1-2; D is unresolved. The V gene's germline CDR1 is ENHRY and CDR2 SYGVKD. The ends were cut back, 4 bases at V and 0 bases at J, with 9 bases in the middle. This CDR3 is built from 14 residues. The DNA for the CDR3 is TGTGCCATCAGTGCTTACAGTGCTAACTATGGCTACACCTTC. Its protein product is CAISAYSANYGYTF.

The V call is TRBV5-5, the J call TRBJ2-7; D is possibly TRBD1 (6 bases). With 0 bases removed from V and 0 bases from J, the gap between germline ends came to 16 bases. The CDR3 has 17 amino acids. CDR1 and CDR2 (germline): SGHKS, YYEKEE (reference sequence). The CDR3 DNA reads TGTGCCAGCAGCTTGGACAGGGCAACACTCCTCTCCTACGAGCAGTACTTC. Amino acids: CASSLDRATLLSYEQYF.

The chain has TRBV4-2 and TRBJ1-2; the D gene is possibly TRBD1 (5 bases). The CDR3 contains 16 residues. V dropped 3 bases and J dropped 4 bases, with 18 bases sitting between them. Looked up from germline, CDR1 is LGHNA and CDR2 is YNFKEQ. The DNA of the CDR3 is TGTGCCAGCAGCCAGCCCCCGGGGGGGGGAGGCTATGGCTACACCTTC. Amino acids: CASSQPPGGGGYGYTF.

V is TRBV10-2 and J is TRBJ1-1, with no clear D. Looked up from germline, CDR1 is WSHSY and CDR2 is SAAADI. The CDR3 has 14 residues. V was cut by 2 bases and J by 1 base, with 8 bases left in between. In nucleotides, the CDR3 is TGCGCCAGCAGTGAGGCAGCGCCGAACACTGAAGCTTTCTTT. Its translation: CASSEAAPNTEAFF.

This CDR3 reads CASSGLAGDYEQYF. The CDR3 DNA reads as TGTGCCAGCAGCGGACTAGCGGGGGATTACGAGCAGTACTTC. The chain is built from TRBV6-5 and TRBJ2-7; 13 bases are shared with TRBD2. The CDR3 loop spans 14 amino acids. Unmatched junction bases numbered 3, after V lost 6 bases and J lost 4 bases. Germline V gene sequence: CDR1 MNHEY, CDR2 SVGAGI.

This rearrangement joins TRBV2 to TRBJ2-5; 7 positions match TRBD1. V was clipped by 8 bases and J by 5 bases; unmatched bases: 14. CDR1 and CDR2 (germline): SNHLY, FYNNEI. This CDR3 contains 15 residues. The CDR3 DNA reads as TGTGCCAGCTCAGATCTGACAGGGAAACTGGAGACCCAGTACTTC. Translation: CASSDLTGKLETQYF. Combining the CDR3 with reference TRBV2 and TRBJ2-5 gives the whole variable domain EPEVTQTPSHQVTQMGQEVILRCVPISNHLYFYWYRQILGQKVEFLVSFYNNEISEKSEIFDDQFSVERPDGSNFTLKIRSTKLEDSAMYFCASSDLTGKLETQYFGPGTRLLVL.

This sequence joins TRBV7-8 and TRBJ2-1, with 9 nucleotides matching TRBD1. The germline CDR1 and CDR2 sequences are SGHVS and FQNEAQ. V shed 5 bases and J 15 bases; nucleotides not matched to a gene: 8. CDR3 length: 12 amino acids. The CDR3 is CASSASPDRGFF. CDR3 coding DNA: TGTGCCAGCAGCGCCTCCCCGGACAGGGGGTTCTTC.

In its sample, this clone was seen once. The chain links TRBV29-1 to TRBJ2-3, with TRBD1 matching over 12 bases. V was clipped by 1 base and J by 5 bases; unmatched bases: 7. In germline, CDR1 is SQVTM, CDR2 ANQGSEA. The CDR3 is 16 residues long. The CDR3 sequence: CSVEAPGQGALDTQYF. As DNA, the CDR3 is TGCAGCGTTGAAGCACCGGGACAGGGGGCTTTAGATACGCAGTATTTT.

As for this clone: As the CDR3 is not closed by the conserved phenylalanine or tryptophan, this likely results from a read error. The CDR3 sequence is CASERPEAFS. The CDR3 nucleotides read TGTGCCAGCGAGAGGCCTGAAGCTTTCTCT. V usage is TRBV9 and J usage is TRBJ1-1; no firm D call. With 7 bases removed from V and 6 bases from J, the gap between germline ends came to 7 bases. CDR1 is SGDLS and CDR2 is YYNGEE in the germline V gene. The CDR3 contains 10 residues.

The rearrangement uses TRBV7-2 and TRBJ2-5; 8 nucleotides match TRBD1. Germline values: CDR1 SGHTA, CDR2 FQGNSA. Trimming took 4 bases from V and 4 from J; bases not matched to a gene: 2. The CDR3 is made up of 13 amino acids. This CDR3 reads CASSSDRGETQYF. The DNA for the CDR3 is TGTGCCAGCAGCTCCGACAGGGGAGAGACCCAGTACTTC.

The V and J genes are TRBV9 and TRBJ2-2, with 10 bases fitting TRBD1. CDR1 is SGDLS and CDR2 is YYNGEE in the germline V gene. This CDR3 is 15 amino acids long. The J segment lost 8 bases and the V segment lost 0 bases, leaving 4 bases of the junction unmatched. The DNA for the CDR3 is TGTGCCAGCAGCGTAGAGGGACAGGGGAATGGGGAGCTGTTTTTT. Translation: CASSVEGQGNGELFF.

The CDR3 DNA sequence: TGTGCCAGCAGTGAACGCGGGACAGGGGGGGGTTTCGGCCAGATGACCCAGTACTTC. This sequence encodes CASSERGTGGGFGQMTQYF. This chain connects TRBV6-1 to TRBJ2-5; 11 bases align to TRBD1. This CDR3 contains 19 residues. The trim removed 2 bases at V and 7 bases at J, leaving 18 bases unmatched. Germline V CDR1 and CDR2: MNHNS, SASEGT.

The chain is built from TRBV7-8 and TRBJ2-7, with 8 bases fitting TRBD1. This CDR3 has 14 residues. Germline lookup yields CDR1 SGHVS and CDR2 FQNEAQ. The junction had 4 bases not matched to a gene; V was cut back by 4 bases and J by 2 bases. This CDR3 reads CASSSGTGPYEQYF. In nucleotides, the CDR3 is TGTGCCAGCAGCTCCGGGACAGGCCCCTACGAGCAGTACTTC.

The chain has TRBV5-5 and TRBJ2-7; no reliable D call. This CDR3 region has 13 residues. The V gene lost 4 bases and the J gene lost 2 bases, with 10 bases spanning the gap. Germline CDR1 is SGHKS and CDR2 is YYEKEE (reference sequence). CDR3 nucleotides: TGTGCCAGCAGCCAGGCAGATACCTACGAGCAGTACTTC. Amino acid sequence: CASSQADTYEQYF. Variable domain in full (rest from reference TRBV5-5 and TRBJ2-7): DAGVTQSPTHLIKTRGQQVTLRCSPISGHKSVSWYQQVLGQGPQFIFQYYEKEERGRGNFPDRFSARQFPNYSSELNVNALLLGDSALYLCASSQADTYEQYFGPGTRLTVT.

V gene TRBV5-5 combines with J gene TRBJ2-7; tentative D call: TRBD1 (6 bases). The V end lost 2 bases, the J end lost 3 bases, and 9 bases lay between the germline ends. The CDR3 extends over 13 amino acids. Germline V lookup: CDR1 SGHKS, CDR2 YYEKEE (reference sequence). For the CDR3, the DNA is TGTGCCAGCAGCTTCCCAGGGGACTACGAGCAGTACTTC. Amino acid sequence: CASSFPGDYEQYF.

This chain's CDR3 is CAWSVTSGTPQHF. In DNA form, the CDR3 reads TGTGCCTGGAGCGTCACTTCGGGTACGCCCCAGCATTTT. The chain carries TRBV30 and TRBJ1-5; D gene ambiguous. The ends were cut back, 3 bases at V and 9 bases at J, with 15 bases in the middle. The CDR3 extends over 13 amino acids. Germline assignment: CDR1 GTSNPN and CDR2 SVGIG (reference sequence).

The chain is built from TRBV7-2 and TRBJ2-5, with D uncertain. The CDR3 runs 12 residues. Germline assignment: CDR1 SGHTA and CDR2 FQGNSA. Trimming took 5 bases from V and 5 from J, leaving 9 bases between them. CDR3 in DNA: TGTGCCAGCAGCCCCCCGCGCGAGACCCAGTACTTC. Its protein is CASSPPRETQYF.

The table lists this clone with a few counts. The chain employs TRBV7-3 and TRBJ2-2; D possibly corresponds to TRBD2 (6 bases). Germline loops: CDR1 SGHTA, CDR2 FQGTGA. Trimming left V 3 bases short and J 5 bases short, with 13 bases between. The CDR3 covers 15 residues. The DNA of the CDR3 is TGTGCCAGCAGCTTCCAAGGAGGGCCTACCGGGGAGCTGTTTTTT. Amino acids: CASSFQGGPTGELFF.

This clone has more than one count but fewer than ten. The rearrangement uses TRBV6-4 and TRBJ2-1, with TRBD2 matching 9 bases. CDR3 size: 16 residues. V dropped 8 bases and J dropped 4; count of bases not matched to a gene: 12. Germline assignment: CDR1 MRHNA and CDR2 SNTAGT. Here the CDR3 DNA reads TGTGCCAGCTCGGAGACTAGCGGAGTCGGGTACAATGAGCAGTTCTTC. Residues: CASSETSGVGYNEQFF.

The sample holds one count of this clone. This chain links TRBV4-3 with TRBJ2-3, with 8 bases lining up with TRBD2. Looked up from germline, CDR1 is LGHNA and CDR2 is YSLEER. V was clipped by 3 bases and J by 1 base; unmatched bases: 3. The CDR3 totals 15 residues. The CDR3 nucleotides are TGCGCCAGCAGCCACTCGGGAGGGGGCACAGATACGCAGTATTTT. Its translation: CASSHSGGGTDTQYF.

J is TRBJ2-7 and V is TRBV15; unclear D gene. The V end was cut by 1 base, the J end by 1 base, with 5 bases between. Germline V gene sequence: CDR1 LNHNV, CDR2 YYDKDF (reference sequence). CDR3 length: 13 residues. In DNA, the CDR3 is TGTGCCACCAGCAGAGTTCGGTCCTACGAGCAGTACTTC. Translation: CATSRVRSYEQYF.

V is TRBV9 and J is TRBJ1-3; D remains ambiguous. The CDR3 runs to 13 residues. Trimming pared 1 base from V and 3 bases from J, leaving 5 bases between. CDR1 and CDR2 (germline): SGDLS, YYNGEE. The CDR3 nucleotides are TGTGCCAGCAGCGTAAAGCATGGAAACACCATATATTTT. Translation: CASSVKHGNTIYF. The entire variable domain, with the rest obtained from reference TRBV9 and TRBJ1-3, is as follows: DSGVTQTPKHLITATGQRVTLRCSPRSGDLSVYWYQQSLDQGLQFLIQYYNGEERAKGNILERFSAQQFPDLHSELNLSSLELGDSALYFCASSVKHGNTIYFGEGSWLTVV.

V is TRBV7-2 and J is TRBJ1-5, with D uncertain. This CDR3 is 15 amino acids long. Germline V gene lookup returns CDR1 SGHTA and CDR2 FQGNSA. Deletions cut 3 bases from V and 0 bases from J, with 9 bases between. The CDR3 reads CASSLNHGSNQPQHF. CDR3 DNA sequence: TGTGCCAGCAGCTTGAACCACGGTAGCAATCAGCCCCAGCATTTT.

The chain links TRBV18 to TRBJ2-7, with 10 bases identical to TRBD1. The CDR3 contains 14 residues. The germline CDR1 and CDR2 sequences are KGHSH and LQKENI. The V gene end was trimmed by 4 bases and the J gene end by 3 bases; junction bases not matched to a gene: 3. Written as DNA, the CDR3 is TGTGCCAGCTCACGGGGACAGGGGAGCTACGAGCAGTACTTC. It is translated as CASSRGQGSYEQYF. The complete variable domain, with remaining parts taken from reference TRBV18 and TRBJ2-7, reads NAGVMQNPRHLVRRRGQEARLRCSPMKGHSHVYWYRQLPEEGLKFMVYLQKENIIDESGMPKERFSAEFPKEGPSILRIQQVVRGDSAAYFCASSRGQGSYEQYFGPGTRLTVT.

There are a few counts of this clone. The CDR3 here is CASFASTATGNTIYF. The CDR3 coding sequence is TGTGCCAGCTTTGCTTCGACAGCAACTGGAAACACCATATATTTT. This chain links TRBV6-5 with TRBJ1-3, with D perhaps matching TRBD1 (5 bases). The germline gives CDR1 MNHEY, CDR2 SVGAGI. The germline V and J ends were trimmed by 8 bases and 2 bases, with 16 bases remaining between them. The CDR3 totals 15 residues.

The chain links TRBV27 to TRBJ2-1; TRBD2 matches at 10 bases. This CDR3 contains 14 residues. V gave up 3 bases and J gave up 10 bases; unmatched junction bases: 6. Looked up from germline, CDR1 is MNHEY and CDR2 is SMNVEV (reference sequence). CDR3 DNA: TGTGCCAGCAGTTTGGTGACTAGCGGGCGAGAGCAGTTCTTC. Translating it yields CASSLVTSGREQFF.

This clone appeared once. This chain joins TRBV2 and TRBJ2-3; 7 nucleotides line up with TRBD2. The CDR3 contains 16 residues. Trimming took 1 base from V and 2 from J; bases not matched to a gene: 6. CDR1 SNHLY and CDR2 FYNNEI come from the germline V gene. CDR3 region: CASSEDPLADTDTQYF. CDR3 DNA: TGTGCCAGCAGTGAAGACCCCCTAGCGGACACAGATACGCAGTATTTT.

The V and J genes are TRBV5-6 and TRBJ2-7, with TRBD1 as a possible D gene (5 bases). V lost 2 bases and J 5 bases, leaving 11 bases between the germline ends. Germline assignment: CDR1 SGHDT and CDR2 YYEEEE. The CDR3 runs to 13 residues. CDR3 bases: TGTGCCAGCAGCTTTTCAGGGTCGAACGAGCAGTACTTC. This gives the protein CASSFSGSNEQYF.

The chain combines TRBV6-5 with TRBJ2-2; 7 positions agree with TRBD1. This CDR3 region has 15 residues. Germline CDR1 is MNHEY and CDR2 is SVGAGI. The trim removed 6 bases at V and 3 bases at J, leaving 7 bases unmatched. The CDR3 bases are TGTGCCAGCAGGGATCGACAGGGAGACACCGGGGAGCTGTTTTTT. Residues: CASRDRQGDTGELFF.

This sequence joins TRBV5-8 and TRBJ2-7; D call uncertain. The V end lost 4 bases, the J end lost 4 bases, and 15 bases lay between the germline ends. Germline V gene data show CDR1 as SGHTS and CDR2 as YDEGEE. CDR3 length equals 14 residues. Written as DNA, the CDR3 is TGTGCCAGCAGCCCCATCGAGGCTTTATACGAGCAGTACTTC. Residues: CASSPIEALYEQYF.